This record concerns one T cell receptor (beta chain) sequence. Its specificity is not known. V lost 0 bases to trimming and J lost 2 bases; unmatched junction nucleotides: 1. Germline-derived CDR1 and CDR2 are LGHNA and YNFKEQ. The CDR3 length is 14 residues. TCRdb reprocessed the multiplex PCR reads via MiXCR and lists one record per CDR3 protein. The table lists approximately 20,000 distinct CDR3 sequences, about half of them singletons. This sample is part of a study of breast tumors, draining lymph nodes, adjacent tissues. Study-wide results and limits: The data were judged consistent with most tumor T cells coming from lymph node and expanding in tumor. Luminal-like breast cancer showed significantly greater tumor-nontumor repertoire similarity than basal-like breast cancer did. Tumor TCR diversity was below lymph nodes but above nontumor tissue. The lymph node origin of tumor T cells was framed as consistent with a hypothesis, not demonstrated.

This rearrangement joins TRBV4-2 to TRBJ2-7; the match to TRBD2 covers 7 bases. Sequenced: breast tumor tissue. This clonotype was sampled from a female donor with breast cancer. Some clones in this sample may be carry-over from other donors' samples. For the CDR3, the DNA is TGTGCCAGCAGCCAAGAAGCGGGAACCTACGAGCAGTACTTC. As protein: CASSQEAGTYEQYF.